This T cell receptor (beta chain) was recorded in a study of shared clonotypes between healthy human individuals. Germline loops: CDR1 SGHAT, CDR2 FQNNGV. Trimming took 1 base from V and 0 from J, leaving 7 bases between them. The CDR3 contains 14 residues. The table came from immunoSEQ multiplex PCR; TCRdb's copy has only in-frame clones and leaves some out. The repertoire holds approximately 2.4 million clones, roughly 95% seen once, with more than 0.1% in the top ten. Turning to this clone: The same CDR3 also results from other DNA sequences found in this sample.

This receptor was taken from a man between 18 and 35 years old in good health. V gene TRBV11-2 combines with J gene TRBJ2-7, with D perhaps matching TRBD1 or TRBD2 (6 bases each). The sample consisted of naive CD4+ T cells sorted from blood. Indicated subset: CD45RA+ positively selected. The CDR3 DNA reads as TGTGCCAGCAGCTTAGCGGGGGCCTCCTACGAGCAGTACTTC. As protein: CASSLAGASYEQYF.